This T cell receptor beta chain comes out of a study of metastatic and nonmetastatic thyroid tumors. The entire patient cohort was treatment-naive prior to thyroid surgery. Using MiXCR, TCRdb reanalyzed the PCR reads. The sample holds 39,000 or so clones, roughly 45% seen once. The ends lost 5 bases at V and 7 bases at J; junction bases unmatched: 2. In germline, CDR1 is SGHAT, CDR2 FQNNGV. The CDR3 has 11 amino acids. This receptor was obtained from a male donor with papillary thyroid cancer or a benign thyroid nodule (not recorded which). Some clones in this sample may be carry-over from other donors' samples. Input material: tumor tissue. The chain carries TRBV11-2 and TRBJ2-7; the match to TRBD2 covers 7 bases. The DNA of the CDR3 is TGTGCCAGCAGCCCCGGGGGGGAGCAGTACTTC. Translation gives CASSPGGEQYF.